This TCR beta chain was retrieved from a study of cytomegalovirus exposure and HLA in healthy donors. Study-level points and caveats: Later on, a genetic analysis was performed. It linked a missense variant in DCLRE1C with V- and J-gene trimming of TCR beta.

The PCR employed 60 Vbeta primers together with 13 Jbeta primers. Sequenced by immunoSEQ multiplex PCR; TCRdb stores in-frame clones only, minus some. The table includes about 98,000 clones, roughly 70% detected once. There are 17 residues in the CDR3. Notes on this clone: Its antigen is not identified.

Sequencing was done on a sample of PBMCs. The V call is TRBV21-1, the J call TRBJ2-2; TRBD2, the table's D call, lacks a check against the DNA. TRBV21-1 is described as a pseudogene. This clonotype originated in a middle-aged man in good health and CMV-seronegative. For the CDR3, the DNA is TGTGCCAGCAGCTCCGGCTGGCTAGCGGGAGCGCACGGGGAGCTGTTTTTT. Amino acid sequence: CASSSGWLAGAHGELFF.